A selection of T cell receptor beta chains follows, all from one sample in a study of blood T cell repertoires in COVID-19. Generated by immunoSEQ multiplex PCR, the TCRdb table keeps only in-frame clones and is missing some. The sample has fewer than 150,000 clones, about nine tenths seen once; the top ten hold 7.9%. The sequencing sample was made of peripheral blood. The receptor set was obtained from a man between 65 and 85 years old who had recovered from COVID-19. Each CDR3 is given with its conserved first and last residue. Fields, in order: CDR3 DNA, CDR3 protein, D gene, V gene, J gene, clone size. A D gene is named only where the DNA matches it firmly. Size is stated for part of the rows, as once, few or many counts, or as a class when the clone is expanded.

CDR3nt: TGTGCCAGCAGCCCCCCCGGGACAGAGAACTATGGCTACACCTTC; CDR3aa: CASSPPGTENYGYTF; d_gene: TRBD1; v_gene: TRBV5-4; j_gene: TRBJ1-2; abundance: once
CDR3nt: TGTGCCAGCAGCCAGTTCAGGGGCGGGAGTGGGGTCAATGAGCAGTTCTTC; CDR3aa: CASSQFRGGSGVNEQFF; d_gene: -; v_gene: TRBV14; j_gene: TRBJ2-1; abundance: -
CDR3nt: TGTGCCAGCAGCGTAGACGGCAGGGTTCCCTCTGGGGCCAACGTCCTGACTTTC; CDR3aa: CASSVDGRVPSGANVLTF; d_gene: -; v_gene: TRBV9; j_gene: TRBJ2-6; abundance: few
CDR3nt: TGCAGCGTGGCCGGGACTAGCGATCCGAGCAGAGATACGCAGTATTTT; CDR3aa: CSVAGTSDPSRDTQYF; d_gene: TRBD2; v_gene: TRBV29-1; j_gene: TRBJ2-3; abundance: -
CDR3nt: TGTGCCAGCTCACCACCTGAGACAGTTAGCACAGATACGCAGTATTTT; CDR3aa: CASSPPETVSTDTQYF; d_gene: -; v_gene: TRBV18; j_gene: TRBJ2-3; abundance: -
CDR3nt: TGTGCCAGCAGCTTAGTGGCAGGTGAAAAACTGTTTTTT; CDR3aa: CASSLVAGEKLFF; d_gene: -; v_gene: TRBV7-2; j_gene: TRBJ1-4; abundance: once
CDR3nt: TGTGCCAGCAGCAAACGGGGGGGTGGCGAGCAGTTCTTC; CDR3aa: CASSKRGGGEQFF; d_gene: TRBD2; v_gene: TRBV12-3/TRBV12-4; j_gene: TRBJ2-1; abundance: -
CDR3nt: TGTGCCAGCAGCGTGGGACTAGCCTTTCGGGAGCAGTTCTTC; CDR3aa: CASSVGLAFREQFF; d_gene: TRBD2; v_gene: TRBV9; j_gene: TRBJ2-1; abundance: -
CDR3nt: TGCGCCAGCAGCCTCGCCGGGACAGGGGTCTCCGGGGAGCTGTTTTTT; CDR3aa: CASSLAGTGVSGELFF; d_gene: TRBD1; v_gene: TRBV5-1; j_gene: TRBJ2-2; abundance: -
CDR3nt: TGTGCCAGTACCCCCGTCCGGGACAGCTGGGGTCAGCCCCAGCATTTT; CDR3aa: CASTPVRDSWGQPQHF; d_gene: TRBD1; v_gene: TRBV19; j_gene: TRBJ1-5; abundance: -
CDR3nt: TGTGCCAGCAGCCAAGGGACTAGCGGTTTCCAAGAGACCCAGTACTTC; CDR3aa: CASSQGTSGFQETQYF; d_gene: TRBD2; v_gene: TRBV4-2; j_gene: TRBJ2-5; abundance: -
CDR3nt: TGTGCCAGCAGTTTATCTTTAACTAGCGGGGGGTATTACAATGAGCAGTTCTTC; CDR3aa: CASSLSLTSGGYYNEQFF; d_gene: TRBD2; v_gene: TRBV27; j_gene: TRBJ2-1; abundance: -
CDR3nt: TGTGCCAGTGGGGACAGAACCACAGATACGCAGTATTTT; CDR3aa: CASGDRTTDTQYF; d_gene: TRBD1; v_gene: TRBV19; j_gene: TRBJ2-3; abundance: -
CDR3nt: TGTGCCAGTAGTATAAGGGGTCTCACTGAAGCTTTCTTT; CDR3aa: CASSIRGLTEAFF; d_gene: -; v_gene: TRBV19; j_gene: TRBJ1-1; abundance: -
CDR3nt: TGTGCCAGCAGCTTAGCGCAAGGCGGTCGGGATACGCAGTATTTT; CDR3aa: CASSLAQGGRDTQYF; d_gene: -; v_gene: TRBV7-9; j_gene: TRBJ2-3; abundance: -
CDR3nt: TGTGCCAGCTCACCGGACAGGAATCAGCCCCAGCATTTT; CDR3aa: CASSPDRNQPQHF; d_gene: TRBD1; v_gene: TRBV18; j_gene: TRBJ1-5; abundance: once
CDR3nt: TGCGCCAGCACCCCCCGGGGAGGGGAAGATTCACCCCTCCACTTT; CDR3aa: CASTPRGGEDSPLHF; d_gene: -; v_gene: TRBV5-1; j_gene: TRBJ1-6; abundance: -
CDR3nt: TGTGCCAGCAGCTTAATGGCGGAGAACACTGAAGCTTTCTTT; CDR3aa: CASSLMAENTEAFF; d_gene: -; v_gene: TRBV7-2; j_gene: TRBJ1-1; abundance: -
CDR3nt: TGTGCCAGCAGCCAGGCGGGACTAGCGGGAATGGGAGATGAGCAGTTCTTC; CDR3aa: CASSQAGLAGMGDEQFF; d_gene: TRBD2; v_gene: TRBV4-2; j_gene: TRBJ2-1; abundance: -
CDR3nt: TGTGCCAGCAGCTTAAAACTAGCGGGGGGGCCGGCCTACAATGAGCAGTTCTTC; CDR3aa: CASSLKLAGGPAYNEQFF; d_gene: TRBD2; v_gene: TRBV7-3; j_gene: TRBJ2-1; abundance: -
CDR3nt: TGTGCCAGCTCACCCAGACTAGACGACGAGCAGTACTTC; CDR3aa: CASSPRLDDEQYF; d_gene: -; v_gene: TRBV18; j_gene: TRBJ2-7; abundance: many
CDR3nt: TGTGCCAGCAGCTTATGGGAGGGGAAGAACACTGAAGCTTTCTTT; CDR3aa: CASSLWEGKNTEAFF; d_gene: -; v_gene: TRBV7-8; j_gene: TRBJ1-1; abundance: -
CDR3nt: TGTGCCAGCAGCTTAACGGGGGGGGTCTCTGGAAACACCATATATTTT; CDR3aa: CASSLTGGVSGNTIYF; d_gene: -; v_gene: TRBV7-2; j_gene: TRBJ1-3; abundance: -
CDR3nt: TGTGCCATTACGACAGCAACCTCCTACGAGCAGTACTTC; CDR3aa: CAITTATSYEQYF; d_gene: -; v_gene: TRBV10-3; j_gene: TRBJ2-7; abundance: -
CDR3nt: TGTGCCAGCAGTTTAGCCGACCGGGACTATGGCTACACCTTC; CDR3aa: CASSLADRDYGYTF; d_gene: -; v_gene: TRBV28; j_gene: TRBJ1-2; abundance: -
CDR3nt: TGCGCCAGCAGCTTTAGCGGGCAGACCTACAATGAGCAGTTCTTC; CDR3aa: CASSFSGQTYNEQFF; d_gene: TRBD2; v_gene: TRBV5-1; j_gene: TRBJ2-1; abundance: -
CDR3nt: TGTGCCAGCAGCGTAGGGACATGGGACAATGAGCAGTTCTTC; CDR3aa: CASSVGTWDNEQFF; d_gene: -; v_gene: TRBV9; j_gene: TRBJ2-1; abundance: -
CDR3nt: TGTGCCAGCTCACCGATAGCGGGAGGCCGAGGAGATACGCAGTATTTT; CDR3aa: CASSPIAGGRGDTQYF; d_gene: TRBD2; v_gene: TRBV18; j_gene: TRBJ2-3; abundance: -
CDR3nt: TGTGCCAGCAGTGAGACTAGCGGGAGGGCCGGGGATACGCAGTATTTT; CDR3aa: CASSETSGRAGDTQYF; d_gene: TRBD2; v_gene: TRBV2; j_gene: TRBJ2-3; abundance: -
CDR3nt: TGTGCCAGCAGACTGACAGGGTGGAACACTGAAGCTTTCTTT; CDR3aa: CASRLTGWNTEAFF; d_gene: TRBD1; v_gene: TRBV11-2; j_gene: TRBJ1-1; abundance: -
CDR3nt: TGTGCCAGCAGTTCACCCTACTCCTACGAGCAGTACTTC; CDR3aa: CASSSPYSYEQYF; d_gene: -; v_gene: TRBV12-3/TRBV12-4; j_gene: TRBJ2-7; abundance: -
CDR3nt: TGCGCCAGCAGCTTGCCTAGCGGGTCTCAAGAGACCCAGTACTTC; CDR3aa: CASSLPSGSQETQYF; d_gene: TRBD2; v_gene: TRBV5-1; j_gene: TRBJ2-5; abundance: -
CDR3nt: TGCAGCGTTAAATCGGGTGGTGAAAAACTGTTTTTT; CDR3aa: CSVKSGGEKLFF; d_gene: -; v_gene: TRBV29-1; j_gene: TRBJ1-4; abundance: -
CDR3nt: TGCGCCAGTACAACTTCCGGGACTGGGGAGGAAAAACTGTTTTTT; CDR3aa: CASTTSGTGEEKLFF; d_gene: -; v_gene: TRBV5-1; j_gene: TRBJ1-4; abundance: -
CDR3nt: TGTGCCACCAGCAGAGGTGCAGGGGGCTACGAGCAGTACTTC; CDR3aa: CATSRGAGGYEQYF; d_gene: TRBD1; v_gene: TRBV15; j_gene: TRBJ2-7; abundance: -
CDR3nt: TGCGCCAGCAGCCCCGACAGGGTTGGCGGGGAGCTGTTTTTT; CDR3aa: CASSPDRVGGELFF; d_gene: TRBD1; v_gene: TRBV5-1; j_gene: TRBJ2-2; abundance: -
CDR3nt: TGTGCCAGCAGCTTAGACAGGGCCTATGGCTACACCTTC; CDR3aa: CASSLDRAYGYTF; d_gene: -; v_gene: TRBV7-2; j_gene: TRBJ1-2; abundance: -
CDR3nt: TGTGCCAGCAGCCCCGTGGCGGGACAGGCTGAAGAGCAGTACTTC; CDR3aa: CASSPVAGQAEEQYF; d_gene: TRBD1; v_gene: TRBV5-6; j_gene: TRBJ2-7; abundance: -
CDR3nt: TGTGCCAGCAGCCCGGGAGGGGACAATCAGCCCCAGCATTTT; CDR3aa: CASSPGGDNQPQHF; d_gene: -; v_gene: TRBV5-4; j_gene: TRBJ1-5; abundance: -
CDR3nt: TGCAGTGCTAGTAGCCCGGACGGAGGTCTTGGCTACACCTTC; CDR3aa: CSASSPDGGLGYTF; d_gene: -; v_gene: TRBV20-1; j_gene: TRBJ1-2; abundance: -
CDR3nt: TGCGCCAGCAGCGTCGGGAGAAACTATGGCTACACCTTC; CDR3aa: CASSVGRNYGYTF; d_gene: -; v_gene: TRBV5-1; j_gene: TRBJ1-2; abundance: -
CDR3nt: TGTGCCAGCAGCTTAGCCCTCGGTCTCTACGAGCAGTACTTC; CDR3aa: CASSLALGLYEQYF; d_gene: -; v_gene: TRBV11-2; j_gene: TRBJ2-7; abundance: -
CDR3nt: TGTGCCAGCAGCTTTGGGACAGGGAACCCTGAAGCTTTCTTT; CDR3aa: CASSFGTGNPEAFF; d_gene: TRBD1; v_gene: TRBV7-9; j_gene: TRBJ1-1; abundance: -
CDR3nt: TGTGCCAGCAGCGTTACGGCGGGAAGTGGAAACACCATATATTTT; CDR3aa: CASSVTAGSGNTIYF; d_gene: -; v_gene: TRBV9; j_gene: TRBJ1-3; abundance: -
CDR3nt: TGTGCCAGCAGCGTCGCTGGGACAGGGACTCAGCCCCAGCATTTT; CDR3aa: CASSVAGTGTQPQHF; d_gene: TRBD1; v_gene: TRBV7-8; j_gene: TRBJ1-5; abundance: -
CDR3nt: TGTGCCAGCAAAGACAGGGGGCGGAACACTGAAGCTTTCTTT; CDR3aa: CASKDRGRNTEAFF; d_gene: TRBD1; v_gene: TRBV5-4; j_gene: TRBJ1-1; abundance: many